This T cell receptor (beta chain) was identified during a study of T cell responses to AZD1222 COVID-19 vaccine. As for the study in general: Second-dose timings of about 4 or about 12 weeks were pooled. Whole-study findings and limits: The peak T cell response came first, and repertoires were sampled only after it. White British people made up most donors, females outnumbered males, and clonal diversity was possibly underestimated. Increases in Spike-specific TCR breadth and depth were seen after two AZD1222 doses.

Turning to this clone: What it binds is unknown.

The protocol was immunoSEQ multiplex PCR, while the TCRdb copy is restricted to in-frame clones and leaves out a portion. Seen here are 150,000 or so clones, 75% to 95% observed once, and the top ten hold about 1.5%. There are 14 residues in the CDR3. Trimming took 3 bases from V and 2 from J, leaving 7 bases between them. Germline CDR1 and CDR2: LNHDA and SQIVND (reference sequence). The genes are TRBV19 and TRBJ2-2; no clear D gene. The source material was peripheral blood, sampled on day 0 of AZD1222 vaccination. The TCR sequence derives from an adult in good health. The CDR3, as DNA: TGTGCCAGTAGTATCCAGGCTAACACCGGGGAGCTGTTTTTT. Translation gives CASSIQANTGELFF.